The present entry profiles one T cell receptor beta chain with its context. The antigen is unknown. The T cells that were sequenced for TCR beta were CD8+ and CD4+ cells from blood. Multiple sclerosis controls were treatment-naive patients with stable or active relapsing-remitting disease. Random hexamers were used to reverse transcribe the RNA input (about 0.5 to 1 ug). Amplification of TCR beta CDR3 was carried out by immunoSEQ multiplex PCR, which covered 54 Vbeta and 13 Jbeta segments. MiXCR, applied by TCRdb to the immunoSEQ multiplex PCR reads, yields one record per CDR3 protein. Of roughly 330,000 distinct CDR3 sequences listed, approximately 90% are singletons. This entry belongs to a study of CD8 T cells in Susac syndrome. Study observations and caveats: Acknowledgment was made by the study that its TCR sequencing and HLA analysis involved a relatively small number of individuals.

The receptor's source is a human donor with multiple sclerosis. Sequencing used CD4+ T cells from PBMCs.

CDR3 protein: CASSLVKVAGGGDTQYF. Written as DNA, the CDR3 is TGTGCCAGCAGCTTAGTGAAGGTAGCGGGAGGCGGAGATACGCAGTATTTT. The chain carries TRBV7-2 and TRBJ2-3, with TRBD2 identical over 10 bases. This CDR3 region has 17 residues. Germline loops: CDR1 SGHTA, CDR2 FQGNSA. V gave up 1 base and J gave up 5 bases; unmatched junction bases: 9. Looking up the rest from reference TRBV7-2 and TRBJ2-3 gives the full variable domain: GAGVSQSPSNKVTEKGKDVELRCDPISGHTALYWYRQSLGQGLEFLIYFQGNSAPDKSGLPSDRFSAERTGGSVSTLTIQRTQQEDSAVYLCASSLVKVAGGGDTQYFGPGTRLTVL.